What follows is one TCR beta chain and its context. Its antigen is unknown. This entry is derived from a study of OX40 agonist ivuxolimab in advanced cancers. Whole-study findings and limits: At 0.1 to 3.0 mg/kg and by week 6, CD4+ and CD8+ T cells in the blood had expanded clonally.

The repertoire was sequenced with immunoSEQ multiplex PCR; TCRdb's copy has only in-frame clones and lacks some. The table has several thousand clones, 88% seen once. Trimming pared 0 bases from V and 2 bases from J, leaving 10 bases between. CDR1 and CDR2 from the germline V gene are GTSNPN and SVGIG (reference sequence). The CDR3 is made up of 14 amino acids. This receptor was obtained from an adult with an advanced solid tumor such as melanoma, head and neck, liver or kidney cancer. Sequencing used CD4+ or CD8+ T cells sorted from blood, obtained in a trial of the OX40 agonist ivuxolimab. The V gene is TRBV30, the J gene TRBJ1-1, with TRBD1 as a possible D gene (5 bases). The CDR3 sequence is CAWSVLQGNTEAFF. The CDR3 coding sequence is TGTGCCTGGAGTGTCTTGCAGGGCAACACTGAAGCTTTCTTT.